The 27 T cell receptor beta chains listed next were all sequenced from one sample in a study of prognosis after radiotherapy for stage I lung cancer. The study amplified the TCR beta CDR3 region from genomic DNA. This amplification was carried out by two rounds of multiplex PCR. The use of primers specific to each TRBV and TRBJ gene characterized first-round PCR. MiXCR was run by TCRdb on the multiplex PCR reads, yielding one entry per CDR3 protein. The sample has fewer than 20,000 distinct CDR3 sequences, about 44% seen once. The sequenced sample was PBMCs, obtained before or after stereotactic body radiation therapy (not recorded which). The receptors derive from a donor of 50 years or more with non-small cell lung cancer.

This clonotype is medium-sized in the sample. CDR3 DNA sequence: TGCGCCAGCAGCTTCGGAGGGAGAGGCACCGGGGAGCTGTTTTTT. Translation gives CASSFGGRGTGELFF. The chain couples TRBV5-1 to TRBJ2-2, with a weak D call TRBD2 (6 bases). Per the germline V gene, CDR1 is SGHRS and CDR2 is YFSETQ. This CDR3 has 15 residues. The V end was cut by 2 bases, the J end by 4 bases, with 12 bases between.

The chain uses TRBV3-1 and TRBJ1-2; D gene uncertain. Germline V gene sequence: CDR1 LGHDT, CDR2 YNNKEL (reference sequence). V lost 0 bases and J lost 4, with 12 bases in between. CDR3 length: 15 residues. The CDR3 sequence is CASSQDWFSPYGYTF. Here the CDR3 DNA reads TGTGCCAGCAGCCAAGATTGGTTCAGCCCCTATGGCTACACCTTC.

This clonotype was observed many times. This chain joins TRBV7-6 and TRBJ2-5; D is unresolved. V shed 6 bases and J shed 5 bases, with 13 bases lying between them. The CDR3 extends over 13 amino acids. CDR1 and CDR2 from the germline V gene are SGHVS and FNYEAQ. The DNA of the CDR3 is TGTGCCAGCAGTCCGACTCGGATTGAGACCCAGTACTTC. It is translated as CASSPTRIETQYF.

For this clonotype: A read error may account for a junction end that differs from germline. The CDR3 reads CASGRSRGGESEHFF. The CDR3 nucleotides are TGTGCTAGCGGGCGTTCGCGGGGGGGGGAAAGTGAGCATTTCTTC. This chain links TRBV12-3 or TRBV12-4 with TRBJ2-1, with 9 bases aligning to TRBD2. The CDR3 consists of 15 residues.

This clonotype was detected ten times or more. The chain couples TRBV20-1 to TRBJ1-1; tentative D call: TRBD1 (5 bases). V gave up 2 bases and J gave up 1 base, with 20 bases separating them. This CDR3 comprises 17 residues. CDR1 DFQATT and CDR2 SNEGSKA come from the germline V gene (reference sequence). The CDR3 reads CSARSASRQFQNTEAFF. The CDR3 bases are TGCAGTGCTAGATCTGCATCGAGACAGTTCCAGAACACTGAAGCTTTCTTT.

The rearrangement links TRBV9 to TRBJ2-3; TRBD2 matches 11 bases. Germline V gene lookup returns CDR1 SGDLS and CDR2 YYNGEE. V trimming: 3 bases; J trimming: 5 bases; junction bases outside the gene matches: 8. This CDR3 has 16 amino acids. As DNA, the CDR3 is TGTGCCAGCAGCGAAACTAGCGGGGGTTATGGAGATACGCAGTATTTT. Protein: CASSETSGGYGDTQYF.

The table lists this clonotype with many counts. An end of the junction differs from the germline gene, which may be a read error. The chain carries TRBV5-5 and TRBJ2-3; 7 nucleotides line up with TRBD2. The CDR3 covers 16 residues. Germline-derived CDR1 and CDR2 are SGHKS and YYEKEE (reference sequence). CDR3 sequence reads: CASSLEIAGGTDMQYF. In DNA form, the CDR3 reads TGTGCCAGCAGCTTGGAAATAGCGGGCGGCACAGATATGCAGTATTTT.

This clonotype was picked up many times. The rearrangement links TRBV29-1 to TRBJ2-2, with a tentative D call TRBD1 (6 bases). The V gene's germline CDR1 is SQVTM and CDR2 ANQGSEA. Trimming removed 3 bases at V and 3 bases at J, with 11 bases between. This CDR3 is 14 amino acids long. The CDR3 here is CSVEGAPDTGELFF. For the CDR3, the DNA is TGCAGCGTTGAGGGGGCCCCGGACACCGGGGAGCTGTTTTTT.

This clonotype showed up many times. The rearrangement links TRBV5-5 to TRBJ2-6; D is uncertain. The CDR3 is made up of 16 amino acids. Trimming removed 1 base from V and 0 bases from J, with 8 bases in between. Germline values: CDR1 SGHKS, CDR2 YYEKEE (reference sequence). Here the CDR3 reads CASSLYRSSGANVLTF. The CDR3 DNA is TGTGCCAGCAGCTTGTACCGTTCCTCTGGGGCCAACGTCCTGACTTTC.

Only one count was recorded for this clonotype. With a much larger clone just one base away, this may be a read error. The rearrangement joins TRBV7-2 to TRBJ2-5; tentative D call: TRBD2 (5 bases). The CDR3 length is 15 residues. Germline lookup yields CDR1 SGHTA and CDR2 FQGNSA. The CDR3 sequence is CANSPLVGDGETQYF. The CDR3 DNA reads as TGTGCCAACAGCCCCCTAGTCGGGGATGGAGAGACCCAGTACTTC.

This clonotype was seen a single time. The V call is TRBV6-1, the J call TRBJ2-1; TRBD2 matches at 7 bases. V trimming: 10 bases; J trimming: 6 bases; junction bases outside the gene matches: 9. The CDR3 totals 13 residues. From germline, CDR1 is MNHNS and CDR2 SASEGT. The CDR3, as DNA: TGTGCCATCAGCACGTCGGGGGGCAATGAGCAGTTCTTC. This sequence encodes CAISTSGGNEQFF.

V is TRBV20-1 and J is TRBJ2-7; 12 positions match TRBD2. Germline V gene data show CDR1 as DFQATT and CDR2 as SNEGSKA (reference sequence). V trimming: 8 bases; J trimming: 5 bases; junction bases outside the gene matches: 19. The CDR3 contains 17 residues. The CDR3 nucleotides are TGCAGTTCTATGCACTTGCAGACTAGCGGGAGTTTCGACGAGCAGTACTTC. This codes for CSSMHLQTSGSFDEQYF.

This clonotype was recorded at least ten times. V and J are TRBV24-1 and TRBJ2-3; D uncertain. The CDR3 has 13 amino acids. The V end lost 6 bases, the J end lost 6 bases, and 12 bases lay between the germline ends. Germline V gene data show CDR1 as KGHDR and CDR2 as SFDVKD. The CDR3 protein is CATSPFAGDTQYF. CDR3 bases: TGTGCCACCAGTCCCTTCGCCGGGGATACGCAGTATTTT.

This clonotype appeared many times. The chain is built from TRBV20-1 and TRBJ1-5; weak D call: TRBD1 (5 bases). V dropped 3 bases and J dropped 4 bases, with 10 bases sitting between them. This CDR3 is 13 amino acids long. Germline lookup yields CDR1 DFQATT and CDR2 SNEGSKA (reference sequence). The CDR3 loop reads CSARLDSNQPQHF. CDR3 nucleotides: TGCAGTGCTAGGCTTGACAGTAATCAGCCCCAGCATTTT.

This clonotype has ten or more counts. The V and J genes are TRBV30 and TRBJ1-5; D remains ambiguous. V shed 3 bases and J shed 0 bases, with 21 bases lying between them. The CDR3 is 18 residues long. Germline CDR1 GTSNPN, CDR2 SVGIG (reference sequence). CDR3 residues: CAWSTPGGQEYSNQPQHF. The CDR3 coding sequence is TGTGCCTGGAGCACACCCGGAGGGCAGGAATATAGCAATCAGCCCCAGCATTTT.

The chain has TRBV5-1 and TRBJ1-2; the match to TRBD1 covers 8 bases. CDR1 and CDR2 from the germline V gene are SGHRS and YFSETQ. This CDR3 has 14 amino acids. V lost 0 bases to trimming and J lost 5 bases; unmatched junction nucleotides: 3. CDR3 region: CASSLGDRSYGYTF. In nucleotides, the CDR3 is TGCGCCAGCAGCTTGGGGGACAGGTCTTATGGCTACACCTTC.

This clonotype is medium-sized within its sample. The chain combines TRBV27 with TRBJ1-1; perhaps TRBD1 as D (5 bases). The CDR3 runs to 15 residues. Germline V lookup: CDR1 MNHEY, CDR2 SMNVEV (reference sequence). V was trimmed by 0 bases and J by 4 bases, leaving 12 bases between them. The CDR3 loop reads CASSLSPGMGTEAFF. CDR3 nucleotide sequence: TGTGCCAGCAGTTTATCCCCAGGGATGGGCACTGAAGCTTTCTTT.

The V and J genes are TRBV6-1 and TRBJ2-7, with D possibly being TRBD1 (5 bases). V lost 6 bases and J lost 3, with 18 bases in between. Per the germline V gene, CDR1 is MNHNS and CDR2 is SASEGT. This CDR3 contains 15 residues. CDR3 bases: TGTGCCAGCAGCCCCGACAGAAAAACAAACTACGAGCAGTACTTC. It is translated as CASSPDRKTNYEQYF.

This clonotype was observed many times. This chain joins TRBV19 and TRBJ1-5; D ambiguous. Germline CDR1 is LNHDA and CDR2 is SQIVND (reference sequence). The CDR3 contains 15 residues. The V end lost 2 bases, the J end lost 0 bases, and 8 bases lay between the germline ends. The CDR3 protein is CASSIRAVSNQPQHF. The CDR3 DNA is TGTGCCAGTAGTATAAGGGCAGTTAGCAATCAGCCCCAGCATTTT.

This clonotype was seen at least ten times. This chain uses TRBV5-1 with TRBJ2-5; 14 bases agree with TRBD2. The CDR3 runs 16 residues. V shed 5 bases, J shed 5 bases, and the junction held 8 bases outside the gene matches. Germline assignment: CDR1 SGHRS and CDR2 YFSETQ. CDR3 amino acids: CASRAGTSGSTETQYF. As DNA, the CDR3 is TGCGCCAGCAGGGCCGGGACTAGCGGGAGTACGGAGACCCAGTACTTC.

Ten or more counts support this clonotype. The chain carries TRBV20-1 and TRBJ2-3, with D perhaps TRBD2 (6 bases). The CDR3 is made up of 16 amino acids. V was clipped by 6 bases and J by 2 bases, with 21 bases between them. Germline CDR1 and CDR2: DFQATT and SNEGSKA (reference sequence). The CDR3: CSAPGGRSAHTDTQYF. CDR3 bases: TGCAGTGCCCCTGGGGGGAGGTCCGCCCACACAGATACGCAGTATTTT.

In its sample, this clonotype was seen many times. V and J are TRBV29-1 and TRBJ2-7; D is perhaps TRBD1 (5 bases). CDR1 is SQVTM, CDR2 ANQGSEA, per germline. This CDR3 has 12 amino acids. Trimming stripped 5 bases from V and 0 bases from J, with 8 bases between. The CDR3 nucleotides are TGCAGCGTTCAGGGCGGCTCCTACGAGCAGTACTTC. It encodes CSVQGGSYEQYF.

In its sample, this clonotype was seen a few times. Since a much larger clone is just one base distant, this may be a read error. The rearrangement links TRBV19 to TRBJ2-7; D perhaps matches TRBD2 (7 bases). The CDR3 is 14 residues long. Germline CDR1 is LNHDA and CDR2 is SQIVND (reference sequence). Trimming left V 9 bases short and J 2 bases short, with 17 bases between. In DNA, the CDR3 is TGTGCCAGCGGGGGCCGGGAGGACCCCTACGAGCAGTACTTC. As protein: CASGGREDPYEQYF.

This clonotype was counted at least ten times. The V gene is TRBV5-6, the J gene TRBJ2-3, with 9 bases lining up with TRBD2. V gave up 1 base and J gave up 3 bases; unmatched junction bases: 6. Germline V CDR1 and CDR2: SGHDT, YYEEEE. The CDR3 covers 16 residues. The CDR3 DNA reads TGTGCCAGCAGCTTGCAGGCGGGGGGGGGGACAGATACGCAGTATTTT. Translating gives CASSLQAGGGTDTQYF.

This clonotype was observed at least ten times. This chain uses TRBV30 with TRBJ1-6; D not certain. In germline, CDR1 is GTSNPN, CDR2 SVGIG (reference sequence). This CDR3 has 16 amino acids. Trimming removed 3 bases from V and 2 bases from J, with 14 bases in between. Here the CDR3 reads CAWRGGTGTYNSPLHF. The DNA of the CDR3 is TGTGCCTGGAGGGGAGGCACTGGGACCTATAATTCACCCCTCCACTTT.

The chain combines TRBV24-1 with TRBJ1-2, with a tentative D call TRBD1 (6 bases). This CDR3 has 13 amino acids. The ends were cut back, 5 bases at V and 4 bases at J, with 10 bases in the middle. The germline V gene encodes CDR1 KGHDR and CDR2 SFDVKD. As DNA, the CDR3 is TGTGCCACCAGTGGGTCAGGGGCCTATGGCTACACCTTC. Residues: CATSGSGAYGYTF.

Here the CDR3 DNA reads TGTGCCAGCAGCTTACGGTCGGGGGGAGATACGCAGTATTTT. It codes for CASSLRSGGDTQYF. This chain uses TRBV7-9 with TRBJ2-3; 7 bases agree with TRBD2. Germline V gives CDR1 SEHNR, CDR2 FQNEAQ (reference sequence). Germline trimming cut 2 bases from V and 5 bases from J; bases unmatched to any gene: 4. This CDR3 is 14 amino acids long. Full variable domain (rest looked up from reference TRBV7-9 and TRBJ2-3): DTGVSQNPRHKITKRGQNVTFRCDPISEHNRLYWYRQTLGQGPEFLTYFQNEAQLEKSRLLSDRFSAERPKGSFSTLEIQRTEQGDSAMYLCASSLRSGGDTQYFGPGTRLTVL.